The 4 T cell receptor beta chains below come from one sample, sequenced in a study of T cells and Merkel cell carcinoma outcomes. Measured with immunoSEQ multiplex PCR; TCRdb has only the in-frame clones, and not every one. The sample has about 19,000 clones, roughly 82% seen once. The sequenced material came from tumor tissue from Merkel cell carcinoma. These receptors all stem from a human donor with Merkel cell carcinoma.

The chain links TRBV29-1 to TRBJ2-7; D gene unclear. Germline V gene sequence: CDR1 SQVTM, CDR2 ANQGSEA. This CDR3 is 11 amino acids long. V was cut by 6 bases and J by 1 base, with 7 bases left in between. CDR3 in amino acids: CSVVRSYEQYF. In DNA form, the CDR3 reads TGCAGCGTAGTAAGGTCCTACGAGCAGTACTTC.

The J gene is TRBJ2-3, the V gene TRBV19; D unclear. Germline-derived CDR1 and CDR2 are LNHDA and SQIVND (reference sequence). Trimming took 5 bases from V and 5 from J, leaving 11 bases between them. This CDR3 has 13 amino acids. Written as DNA, the CDR3 is TGTGCCAGTAGTCAAGGGTACATAGATACGCAGTATTTT. The encoded protein is CASSQGYIDTQYF.

The chain carries TRBV6-6 and TRBJ1-3; D ambiguous. V was cut by 2 bases and J by 4 bases, with 12 bases left in between. The CDR3 is 15 residues long. CDR1 is MNHNY and CDR2 is SVGAGI in the germline V gene (reference sequence). The CDR3 bases are TGTGCCAGCAGTTACATTTCCGGAATAGGAAACACCATATATTTT. This sequence encodes CASSYISGIGNTIYF.

The rearrangement uses TRBV7-8 and TRBJ2-1; D is unclear. Germline CDR1 is SGHVS and CDR2 is FQNEAQ. Trimming left V 4 bases short and J 7 bases short, with 11 bases between. The CDR3 is made up of 13 amino acids. Written as DNA, the CDR3 is TGTGCCAGCAGCTATCTAGGAGTGAATGAGCAGTTCTTC. This translates into CASSYLGVNEQFF.